The clone carrying this TCR beta chain appeared once. Its cognate antigen is unknown. The entry originates in a study of cytomegalovirus exposure and HLA in healthy donors. Overall study results and limits: A missense variant in DCLRE1C was later tied to TCR beta V- and J-gene trimming. The authors enumerated over 150 TCR beta chains as linked to cytomegalovirus. Differences between HLA loci emerged in a later analysis of TCR association rates, with DRB1 most and HLA-C fewest. Three chains tied to CMV proved CMV antigen-specific in vitro.

PCR used 60 Vbeta primers and 13 Jbeta primers. The protocol was immunoSEQ multiplex PCR, while the TCRdb copy is restricted to in-frame clones and leaves out a portion. The sample shows 100,000 to 150,000 clones, more than 65% of them seen only once. The J segment lost 0 bases and the V segment lost 4 bases, leaving 0 bases of the junction unmatched. From germline, CDR1 is SGHAT and CDR2 FQNNGV. CDR3 length equals 13 residues. The sample consisted of PBMCs. This chain links TRBV11-2 with TRBJ2-7, with 7 bases fitting TRBD1. This sequence originates from a man younger than 30 in good health and CMV-seropositive. In nucleotides, the CDR3 is TGTGCCAGCAGCTCAGGGGGCTCCTACGAGCAGTACTTC. This gives the protein CASSSGGSYEQYF. Looking up the rest from reference TRBV11-2 and TRBJ2-7 gives the full variable domain: EAGVAQSPRYKIIEKRQSVAFWCNPISGHATLYWYQQILGQGPKLLIQFQNNGVVDDSQLPKDRFSAERLKGVDSTLKIQPAKLEDSAVYLCASSSGGSYEQYFGPGTRLTVT.